Below, 10 T cell receptor beta chains from the same sample are listed, as sequenced in a study of CXCR3-negative and CXCR3-positive naive CD8 T cells. UMI-labeled 5' RACE yielded the TRB cDNA libraries. TCRdb re-called the 5' RACE reads; one entry per CDR3 protein, DNA not given. The table counts tens of thousands of distinct CDR3 sequences; 0.82% lies in the top ten. These receptors are not linked to any known antigen. Study results and caveats: Comparison of naive cells showed more hydrophobic TRB CDR3s in CXCR3-positive than in CXCR3-negative naive cells.

Specimen: naive CXCR3+ CD8+ T cells from blood. Stated subset: CD45RO-CCR7+CD27+CD95- naive CD8+ T cells expressing CXCR3 (TNR3+). These receptors were collected from a human donor in good health. Some clones in this sample may be carry-over from other donors' samples.

The V gene is TRBV19, the J gene TRBJ1-1. The CDR3 sequence is 11 residues long. The germline V gene encodes CDR1 LNHDA and CDR2 SQIVND (reference sequence). CDR3: CASTLGTEAFF.

This rearrangement joins TRBV29-1 to TRBJ1-1; TCRdb selects TRBD1, and the lack of DNA leaves this call unchecked. This CDR3 is built from 14 residues. Looked up from germline, CDR1 is SQVTM and CDR2 is ANQGSEA. This chain's CDR3 is CSVAPTGGNTEAFF.

The V gene is TRBV7-2, the J gene TRBJ2-7; TCRdb's D call, TRBD1, is unchecked because there is no DNA. Looked up from germline, CDR1 is SGHTA and CDR2 is FQGNSA. CDR3 length equals 12 residues. This CDR3 reads CASSAGGTGKYF. Using reference TRBV7-2 and TRBJ2-7 for the parts outside the CDR3, the full variable domain is GAGVSQSPSNKVTEKGKDVELRCDPISGHTALYWYRQSLGQGLEFLIYFQGNSAPDKSGLPSDRFSAERTGGSVSTLTIQRTQQEDSAVYLCASSAGGTGKYFGPGTRLTVT.

This chain joins TRBV4-3 and TRBJ2-5. This CDR3 contains 13 residues. The germline V gene encodes CDR1 LGHNA and CDR2 YSLEER. Here the CDR3 reads CASSQDGPETQYF.

The rearrangement uses TRBV9 and TRBJ2-5; the TRBD1 assignment by TCRdb is unverifiable without DNA. The CDR3 spans 14 residues. Germline V gene data show CDR1 as SGDLS and CDR2 as YYNGEE. The chain's CDR3 is CACSGSTGLGTQYF.

CDR3 protein: CASSSLAGGSYNEQFF. The genes are TRBV12-3 or TRBV12-4 and TRBJ2-1; the TRBD2 assignment by TCRdb is unverifiable without DNA. The CDR3 has 16 residues.

The V call is TRBV29-1, the J call TRBJ1-2; lacking DNA, the TRBD1 call made by TCRdb goes unchecked. The CDR3 covers 14 residues. Germline CDR1 and CDR2: SQVTM and ANQGSEA. The CDR3 sequence: CSVEVAGRTPGYTF.

This rearrangement joins TRBV19 to TRBJ2-1; TCRdb indicates TRBD1, and absent DNA this call remains unverified. Germline V CDR1 and CDR2: LNHDA, SQIVND (reference sequence). The CDR3 is 13 amino acids. CDR3 residues: CASRGGSYNEQFF.

The chain's CDR3 is CASSYTRASYNEQFF. The chain joins TRBV6-5 to TRBJ2-1; the D call of TRBD1 rests on TCRdb alone, since no DNA is present to check it. CDR1 is MNHEY, CDR2 SVGAGI, per germline. This CDR3 region has 15 residues.

This chain connects TRBV6-5 to TRBJ2-7; TCRdb's D gene call, TRBD1, goes unchecked for lack of DNA. The CDR3 has 13 residues. Germline assignment: CDR1 MNHEY and CDR2 SVGAGI. CDR3 amino acids: CASSTGLTYEQYF.